Listed here is a single TCR beta chain. The sample belongs to a study of cytomegalovirus exposure and HLA in healthy donors. The primer mix had 60 Vbeta and 13 Jbeta primers. Clones were sequenced by immunoSEQ multiplex PCR, and TCRdb holds only the in-frame ones, with some missing. The table lists fewer than 150,000 clones, 74% of them singletons. CDR1 and CDR2 (germline): SGHNT, YYREEE (reference sequence). The CDR3 has 14 residues. V trimming: 5 bases; J trimming: 5 bases; junction bases outside the gene matches: 7. The clonotype originates from a woman between 45 and 65 years old in good health and CMV-seropositive. The material sequenced was PBMCs. The V call is TRBV5-4, the J call TRBJ2-5, with 9 bases identical to TRBD1. In DNA, the CDR3 is TGTGCCAGCAGGGACTACAGGGGGCTGGAGACCCAGTACTTC. It codes for CASRDYRGLETQYF.